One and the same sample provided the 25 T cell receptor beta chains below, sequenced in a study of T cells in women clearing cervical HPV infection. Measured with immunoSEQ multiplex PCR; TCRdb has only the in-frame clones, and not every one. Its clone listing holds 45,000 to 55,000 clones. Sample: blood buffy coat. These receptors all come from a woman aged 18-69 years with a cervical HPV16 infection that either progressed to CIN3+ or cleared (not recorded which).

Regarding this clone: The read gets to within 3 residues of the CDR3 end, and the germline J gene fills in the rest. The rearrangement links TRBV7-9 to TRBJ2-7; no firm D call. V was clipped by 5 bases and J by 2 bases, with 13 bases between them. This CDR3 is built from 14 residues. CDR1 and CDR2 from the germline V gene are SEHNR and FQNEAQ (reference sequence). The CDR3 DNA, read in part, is TGTGCCAGCAGCCCCAGCGAGACCCCCTACGAG. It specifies CASSPSETPYE. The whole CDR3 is CASSPSETPYEQYF.

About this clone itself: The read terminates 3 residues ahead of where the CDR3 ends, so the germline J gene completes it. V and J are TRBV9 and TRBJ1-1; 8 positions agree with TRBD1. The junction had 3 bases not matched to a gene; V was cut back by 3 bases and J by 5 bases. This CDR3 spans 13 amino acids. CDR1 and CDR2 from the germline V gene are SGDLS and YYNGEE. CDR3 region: CASSAGQATEAFF. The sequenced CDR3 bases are TGTGCCAGCAGCGCGGGACAGGCGACTGAA.

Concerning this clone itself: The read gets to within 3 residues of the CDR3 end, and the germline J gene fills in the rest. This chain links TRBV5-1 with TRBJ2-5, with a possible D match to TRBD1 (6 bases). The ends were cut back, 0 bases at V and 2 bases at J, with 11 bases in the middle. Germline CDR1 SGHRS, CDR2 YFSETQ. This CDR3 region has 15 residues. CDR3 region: CASSLDGQLQETQYF. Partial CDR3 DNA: TGCGCCAGCAGCTTGGATGGACAGTTACAAGAGACC.

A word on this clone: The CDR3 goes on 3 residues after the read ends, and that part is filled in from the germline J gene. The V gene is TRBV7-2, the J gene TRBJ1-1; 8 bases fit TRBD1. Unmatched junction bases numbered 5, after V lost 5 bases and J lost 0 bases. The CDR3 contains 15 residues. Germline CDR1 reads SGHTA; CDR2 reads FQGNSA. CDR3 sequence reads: CASSKLQGVNTEAFF. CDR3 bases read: TGTGCCAGCAGCAAACTACAGGGGGTGAACACTGAA.

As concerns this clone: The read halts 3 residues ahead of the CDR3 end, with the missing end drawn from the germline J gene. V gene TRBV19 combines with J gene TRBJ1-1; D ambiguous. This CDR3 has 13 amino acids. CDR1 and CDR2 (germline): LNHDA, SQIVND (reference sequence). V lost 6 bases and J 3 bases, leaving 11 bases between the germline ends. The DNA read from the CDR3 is TGTGCCAGTAGCCCGGGGTGGGACACTGAA. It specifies CASSPGWDTE. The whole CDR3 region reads CASSPGWDTEAFF.

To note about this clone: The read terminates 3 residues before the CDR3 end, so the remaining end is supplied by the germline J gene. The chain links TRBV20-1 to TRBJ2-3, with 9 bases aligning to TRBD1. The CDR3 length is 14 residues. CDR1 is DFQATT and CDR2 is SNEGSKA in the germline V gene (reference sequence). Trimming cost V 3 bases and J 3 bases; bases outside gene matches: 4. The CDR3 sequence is CSARGQGRTDTQYF. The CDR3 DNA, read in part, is TGCAGTGCTAGGGGACAGGGACGGACAGATACG.

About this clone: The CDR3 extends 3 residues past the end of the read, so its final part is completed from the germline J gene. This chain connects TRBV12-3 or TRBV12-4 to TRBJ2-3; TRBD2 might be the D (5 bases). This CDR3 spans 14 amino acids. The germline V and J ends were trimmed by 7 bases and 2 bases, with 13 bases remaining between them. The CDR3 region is CASTQKRYTDTQYF. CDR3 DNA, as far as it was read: TGTGCCAGCACCCAGAAGCGGTACACAGATACG.

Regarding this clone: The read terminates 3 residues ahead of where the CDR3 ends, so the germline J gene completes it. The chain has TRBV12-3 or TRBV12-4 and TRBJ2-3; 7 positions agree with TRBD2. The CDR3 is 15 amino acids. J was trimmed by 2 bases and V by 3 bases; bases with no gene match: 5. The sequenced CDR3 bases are TGTGCCAGCAGTTTTTCTAGCGGAGACACAGATACG. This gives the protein CASSFSSGDTDT. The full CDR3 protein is CASSFSSGDTDTQYF.

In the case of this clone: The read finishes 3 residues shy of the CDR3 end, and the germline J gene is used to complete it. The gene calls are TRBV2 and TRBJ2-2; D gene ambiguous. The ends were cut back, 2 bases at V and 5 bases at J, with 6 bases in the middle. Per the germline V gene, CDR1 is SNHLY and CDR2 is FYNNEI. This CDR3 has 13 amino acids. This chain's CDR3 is CASSEIVTGELFF. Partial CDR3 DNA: TGTGCCAGCAGTGAAATAGTAACCGGGGAG.

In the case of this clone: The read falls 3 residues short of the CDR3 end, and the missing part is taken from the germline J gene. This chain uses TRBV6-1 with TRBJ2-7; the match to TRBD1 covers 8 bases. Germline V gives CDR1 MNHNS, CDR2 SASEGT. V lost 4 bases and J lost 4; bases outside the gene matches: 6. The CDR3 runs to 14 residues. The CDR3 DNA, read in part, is TGTGCCAGCAGTGGGGGCAGGGGGCCATACGAG. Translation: CASSGGRGPYE. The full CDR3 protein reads CASSGGRGPYEQYF.

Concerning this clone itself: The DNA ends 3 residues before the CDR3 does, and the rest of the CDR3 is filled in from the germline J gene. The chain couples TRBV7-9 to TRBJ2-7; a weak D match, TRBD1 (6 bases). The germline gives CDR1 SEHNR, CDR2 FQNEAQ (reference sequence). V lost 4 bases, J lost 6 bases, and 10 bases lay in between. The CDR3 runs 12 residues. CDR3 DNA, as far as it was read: TGTGCCAGCAGCTCCGGGACACCCGAG. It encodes CASSSGTPE. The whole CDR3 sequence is CASSSGTPEQYF.

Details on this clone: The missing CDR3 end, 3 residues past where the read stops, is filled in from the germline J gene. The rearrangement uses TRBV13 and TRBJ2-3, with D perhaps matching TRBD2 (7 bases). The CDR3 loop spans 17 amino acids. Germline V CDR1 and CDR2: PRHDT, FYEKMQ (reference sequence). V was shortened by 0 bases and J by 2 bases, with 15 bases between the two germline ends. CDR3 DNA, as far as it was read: TGTGCCAGCAGCTTAGGCCGGGGGGCGTCTCCCACAGATACG. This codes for CASSLGRGASPTDT. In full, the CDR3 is CASSLGRGASPTDTQYF. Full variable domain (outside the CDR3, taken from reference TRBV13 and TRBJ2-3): AAGVIQSPRHLIKEKRETATLKCYPIPRHDTVYWYQQGPGQDPQFLISFYEKMQSDKGSIPDRFSAQQFSDYHSELNMSSLELGDSALYFCASSLGRGASPTDTQYFGPGTRLTVL.

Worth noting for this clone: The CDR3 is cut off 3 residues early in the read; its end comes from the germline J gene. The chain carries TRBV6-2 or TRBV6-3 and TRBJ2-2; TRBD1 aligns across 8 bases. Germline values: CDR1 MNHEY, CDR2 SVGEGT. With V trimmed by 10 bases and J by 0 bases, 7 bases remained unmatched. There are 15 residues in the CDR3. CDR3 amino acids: CANRRQGPNTGELFF. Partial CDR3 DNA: TGTGCCAACAGACGACAGGGGCCGAACACCGGGGAG.

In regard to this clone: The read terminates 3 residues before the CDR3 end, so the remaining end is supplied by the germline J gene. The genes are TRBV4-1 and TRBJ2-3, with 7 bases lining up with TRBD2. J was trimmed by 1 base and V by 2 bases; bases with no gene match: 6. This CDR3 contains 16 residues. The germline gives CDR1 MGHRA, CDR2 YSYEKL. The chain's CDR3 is CASSQLTSTGTDTQYF. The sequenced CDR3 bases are TGCGCCAGCAGCCAATTGACTAGCACGGGCACAGATACG.

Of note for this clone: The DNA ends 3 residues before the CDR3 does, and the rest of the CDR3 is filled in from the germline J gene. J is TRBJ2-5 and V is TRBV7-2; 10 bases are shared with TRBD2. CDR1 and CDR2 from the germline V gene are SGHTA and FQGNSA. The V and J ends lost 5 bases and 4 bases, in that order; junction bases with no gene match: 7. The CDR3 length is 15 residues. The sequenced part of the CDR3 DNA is TGTGCCAGCAGCCCCGGGACTAGCGACCGAGAGACC. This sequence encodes CASSPGTSDRET. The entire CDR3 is CASSPGTSDRETQYF.

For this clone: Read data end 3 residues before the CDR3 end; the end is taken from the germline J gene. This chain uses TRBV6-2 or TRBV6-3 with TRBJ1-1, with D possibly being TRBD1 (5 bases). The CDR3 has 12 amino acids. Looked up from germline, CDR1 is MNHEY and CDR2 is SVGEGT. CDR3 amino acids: CASRQVIAEAFF. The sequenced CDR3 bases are TGTGCCAGCAGACAGGTCATCGCAGAA.

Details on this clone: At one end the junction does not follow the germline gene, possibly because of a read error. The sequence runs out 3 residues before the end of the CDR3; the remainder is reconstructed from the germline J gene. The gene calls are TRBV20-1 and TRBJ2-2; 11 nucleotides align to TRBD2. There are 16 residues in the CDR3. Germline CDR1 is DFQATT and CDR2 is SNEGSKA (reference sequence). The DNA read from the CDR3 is TGCAGTACTAGTCGAGAACTAGCGGGAGTCACCGGGGAG. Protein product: CSTSRELAGVTGE. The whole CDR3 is CSTSRELAGVTGELFF.

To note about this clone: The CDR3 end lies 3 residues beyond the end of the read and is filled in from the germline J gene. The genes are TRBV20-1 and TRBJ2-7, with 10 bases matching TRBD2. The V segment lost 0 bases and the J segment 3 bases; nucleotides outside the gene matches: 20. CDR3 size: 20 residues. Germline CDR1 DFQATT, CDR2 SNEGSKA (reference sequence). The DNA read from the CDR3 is TGCAGTGCTAGAGATAATAGGCGTCTAGCGGGAGCCGGAGGGATCTACGAG. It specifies CSARDNRRLAGAGGIYE. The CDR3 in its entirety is CSARDNRRLAGAGGIYEQYF.

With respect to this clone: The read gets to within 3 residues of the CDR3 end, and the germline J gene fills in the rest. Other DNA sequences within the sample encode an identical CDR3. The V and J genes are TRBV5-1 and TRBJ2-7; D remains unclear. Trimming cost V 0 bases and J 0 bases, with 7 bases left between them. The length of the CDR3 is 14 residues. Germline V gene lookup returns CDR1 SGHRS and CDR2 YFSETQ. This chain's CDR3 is CASSLEGFSYEQYF. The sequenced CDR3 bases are TGCGCCAGCAGCTTGGAGGGCTTCTCCTACGAG.

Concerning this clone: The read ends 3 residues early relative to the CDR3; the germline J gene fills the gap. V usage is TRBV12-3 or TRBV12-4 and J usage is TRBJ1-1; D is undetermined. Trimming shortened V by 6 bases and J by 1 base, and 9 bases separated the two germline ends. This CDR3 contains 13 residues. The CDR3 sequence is CASSVGRNTEAFF. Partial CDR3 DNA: TGTGCCAGCAGCGTAGGGCGGAACACTGAA.

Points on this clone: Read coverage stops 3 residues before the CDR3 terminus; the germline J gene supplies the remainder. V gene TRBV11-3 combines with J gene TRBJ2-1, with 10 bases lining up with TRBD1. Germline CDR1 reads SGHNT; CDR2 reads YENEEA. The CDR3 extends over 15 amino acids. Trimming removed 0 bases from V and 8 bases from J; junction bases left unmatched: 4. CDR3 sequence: CASSLDQTGGDEQFF. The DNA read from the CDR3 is TGTGCCAGCAGCTTAGATCAGACAGGGGGCGATGAG.

The CDR3 sequence: CASSLTGDTEAFF. The sequenced part of the CDR3 DNA is TGTGCCAGCTCGTTAACAGGGGACACTGAA. This chain links TRBV18 with TRBJ1-1, with 7 bases that match TRBD1. The DNA ends 3 residues before the CDR3 does, and the rest of the CDR3 is filled in from the germline J gene. The CDR3 sequence is 13 residues long. V lost 6 bases and J lost 3; bases outside the gene matches: 4. Germline V gene data show CDR1 as KGHSH and CDR2 as LQKENI.

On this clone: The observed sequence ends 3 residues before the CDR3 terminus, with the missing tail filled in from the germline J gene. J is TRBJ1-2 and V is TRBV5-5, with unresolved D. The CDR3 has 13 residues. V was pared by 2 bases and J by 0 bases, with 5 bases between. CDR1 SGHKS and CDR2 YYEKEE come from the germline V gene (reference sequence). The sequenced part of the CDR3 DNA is TGTGCCAGCAGCTTCCAGGCTAACTATGGC. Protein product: CASSFQANYG. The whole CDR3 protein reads CASSFQANYGYTF.

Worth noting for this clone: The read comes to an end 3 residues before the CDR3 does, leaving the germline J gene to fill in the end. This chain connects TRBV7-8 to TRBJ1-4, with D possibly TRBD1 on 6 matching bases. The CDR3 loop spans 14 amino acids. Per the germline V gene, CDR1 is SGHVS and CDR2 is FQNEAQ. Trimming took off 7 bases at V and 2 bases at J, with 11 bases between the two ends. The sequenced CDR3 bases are TGTGCCAGCAACACAGGGTGGACTAATGAAAAA. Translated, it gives CASNTGWTNEK. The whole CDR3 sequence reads CASNTGWTNEKLFF.

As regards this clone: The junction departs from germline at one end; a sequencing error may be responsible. The part of the CDR3 DNA that was read is TGTGCCAACTCACCACAACGCCAGGGGGGACATGGC. Its translation: CANSPQRQGGHG. The entire CDR3 protein is CANSPQRQGGHGYTF. This rearrangement joins TRBV18 to TRBJ1-2; 7 bases map to TRBD1. The missing CDR3 end, 3 residues past where the read stops, is filled in from the germline J gene. The CDR3 contains 15 residues. The V gene's germline CDR1 is KGHSH and CDR2 LQKENI.